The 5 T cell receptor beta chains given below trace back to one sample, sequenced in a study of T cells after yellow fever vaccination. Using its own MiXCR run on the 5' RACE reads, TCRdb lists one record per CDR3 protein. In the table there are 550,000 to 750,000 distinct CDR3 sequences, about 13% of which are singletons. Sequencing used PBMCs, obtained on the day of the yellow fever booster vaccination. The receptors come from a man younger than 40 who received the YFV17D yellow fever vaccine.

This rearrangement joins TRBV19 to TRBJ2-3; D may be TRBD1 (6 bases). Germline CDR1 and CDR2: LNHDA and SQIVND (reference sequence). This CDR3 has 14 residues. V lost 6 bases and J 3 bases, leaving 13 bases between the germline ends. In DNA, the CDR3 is TGTGCCAGTAGCCTAGGACAGCCGACAGATACGCAGTATTTT. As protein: CASSLGQPTDTQYF.

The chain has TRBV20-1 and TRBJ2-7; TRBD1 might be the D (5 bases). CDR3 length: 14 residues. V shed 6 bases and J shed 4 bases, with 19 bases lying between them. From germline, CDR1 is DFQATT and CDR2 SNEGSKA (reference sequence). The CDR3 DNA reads TGCAGTGCCAACGCGCCCTTGGGGCCTTACGAGCAGTACTTC. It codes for CSANAPLGPYEQYF.

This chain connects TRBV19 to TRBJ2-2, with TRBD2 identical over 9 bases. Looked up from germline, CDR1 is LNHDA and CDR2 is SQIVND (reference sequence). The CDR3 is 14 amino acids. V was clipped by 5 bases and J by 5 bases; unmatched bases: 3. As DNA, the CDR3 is TGTGCCAGTAGTGATAGCGGGAGAACCGGGGAGCTGTTTTTT. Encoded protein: CASSDSGRTGELFF.

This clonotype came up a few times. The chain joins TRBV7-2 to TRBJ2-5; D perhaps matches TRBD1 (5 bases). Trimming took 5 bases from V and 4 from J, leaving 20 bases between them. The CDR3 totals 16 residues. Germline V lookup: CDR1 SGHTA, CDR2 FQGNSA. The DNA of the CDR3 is TGTGCCAGCAGCGTCAGAACAGGCGGACGGACAGAGACCCAGTACTTC. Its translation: CASSVRTGGRTETQYF.

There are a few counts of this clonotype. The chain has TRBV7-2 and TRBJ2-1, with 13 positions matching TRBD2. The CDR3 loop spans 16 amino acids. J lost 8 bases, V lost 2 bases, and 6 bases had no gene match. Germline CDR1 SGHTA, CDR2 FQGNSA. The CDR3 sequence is CASSLSMTSGRYEQFF. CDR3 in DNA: TGTGCCAGCAGCTTATCAATGACTAGCGGGAGGTATGAGCAGTTCTTC.